These T cell receptor beta chains were read from a single sample in a study of T cell repertoires in cytomegalovirus infection. Using its own MiXCR run on the reads, TCRdb lists one record per CDR3 protein. The sample lists fewer than 1,000,000 distinct CDR3 sequences; roughly 30% were seen once. Their antigens are not known. Specimen: cultured CD8+ T cells from PBMCs, collected from culture after CMV antigen stimulation. All receptors derive from a human donor in good health (CMV status not recorded). Some clones in this sample may be carry-over from other donors' samples. CDR3s include the opening cysteine and the closing phenylalanine or tryptophan.

v_call cdr3_aa
TRBV6-5 CASSYFGPLNEQFF
TRBV20-1 CSARLLLSSTDTQYF
TRBV27 CASGGDGNTIYF
TRBV27 CASSRGGEPYNREQYF
TRBV6-1 CAAGGTEAFF
TRBV2 CASSDLIYNSPLHF
TRBV19 CASSPRTTGQDYEQYF
TRBV24-1 CATSDDGRNYGYTF
TRBV7-6 CASSLEEGAYQPQHF
TRBV7-9 CASSLQDRYYEQYF
TRBV6-1 CASSLYGGLIYNEQFF
TRBV6-2/TRBV6-3 CASSPGGGPYEQFF
TRBV4-2 CASSQDWGAPQPQHF
TRBV5-1 CASSFPMREQFF
TRBV7-9 CASSHGSATEYQETQYF
TRBV2 CASSEARTVFPPEAFF
TRBV28 CASSLLYGVSSGANVLTF
TRBV10-3 CAISESAAGDHNEQFF
TRBV28 CASSFPTSGPGGDEQFF
TRBV7-2 CASNSRTLAEQYF
TRBV19 CASSIWTGSTGELFF
TRBV2 CASSERGTGAIYGYTF
TRBV11-2 CACRQGGNTIYF
TRBV14 CASSQDVGSGSPLHF
TRBV7-9 CASSSDGSFNEQFF
TRBV7-9 CASSLATASNTEAFF
TRBV7-9 CASSSVHAGYSNQPQHF
TRBV13 CASSLGQRPNNEQFF